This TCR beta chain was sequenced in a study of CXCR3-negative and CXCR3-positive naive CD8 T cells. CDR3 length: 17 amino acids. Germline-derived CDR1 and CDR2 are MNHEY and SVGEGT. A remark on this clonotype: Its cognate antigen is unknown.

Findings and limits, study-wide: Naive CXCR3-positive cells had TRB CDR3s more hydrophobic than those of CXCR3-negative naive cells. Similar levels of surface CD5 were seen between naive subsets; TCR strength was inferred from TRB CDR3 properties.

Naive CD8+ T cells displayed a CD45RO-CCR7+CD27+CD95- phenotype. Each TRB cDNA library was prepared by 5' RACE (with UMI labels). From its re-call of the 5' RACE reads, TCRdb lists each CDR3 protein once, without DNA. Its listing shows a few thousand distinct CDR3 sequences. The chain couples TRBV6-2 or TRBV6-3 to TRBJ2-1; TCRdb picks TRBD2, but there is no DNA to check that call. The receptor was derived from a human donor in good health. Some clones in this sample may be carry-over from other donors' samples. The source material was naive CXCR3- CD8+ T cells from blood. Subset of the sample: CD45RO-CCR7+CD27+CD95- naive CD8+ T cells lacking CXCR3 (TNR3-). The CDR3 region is CASSTIFLAGGYNEQFF.